This T cell receptor beta chain was recorded in a study of human T cells and chemical hapten exposure. Turning to the study itself: Patients additionally received therapeutic doses of diphenylcyclopropenone on the scalp once a week, and this continued throughout the roughly 26-week study. Small discrepancies in pooled library volume mainly accounted for the varying TCR yields per sample.

The table lists this clonotype with a few counts. Its antigen is unidentified. Time point given: patch test 3, about 24 weeks after DPC sensitization. Treatment of the sample: therapeutic diphenylcyclopropenone sensitization with weekly scalp DPC. Trimming cost V 2 bases and J 5 bases; bases outside gene matches: 9. This CDR3 has 17 amino acids. Study-level findings and limits: Relative to control repertoires, expanded TCRs gave rise to significantly more large CDR3 similarity clusters.

TCRdb analysed the RACE reads with MiXCR anew, one entry per CDR3 protein. The data show 90,000 to 110,000 distinct CDR3 sequences, about 34% seen once. Source: whole blood, taken in connection with sensitization to the hapten diphenylcyclopropenone (DPC). The chain is built from TRBV12-3 or TRBV12-4 and TRBJ2-3; 11 positions agree with TRBD1. This TCR was recovered from a man aged 40-49 years with alopecia areata. Some clones in this sample may be carry-over from other donors' samples. CDR3: CASSLKLGTGGRDTQYF. As DNA, the CDR3 is TGTGCCAGCAGTTTAAAACTGGGGACAGGGGGAAGAGATACGCAGTATTTT.